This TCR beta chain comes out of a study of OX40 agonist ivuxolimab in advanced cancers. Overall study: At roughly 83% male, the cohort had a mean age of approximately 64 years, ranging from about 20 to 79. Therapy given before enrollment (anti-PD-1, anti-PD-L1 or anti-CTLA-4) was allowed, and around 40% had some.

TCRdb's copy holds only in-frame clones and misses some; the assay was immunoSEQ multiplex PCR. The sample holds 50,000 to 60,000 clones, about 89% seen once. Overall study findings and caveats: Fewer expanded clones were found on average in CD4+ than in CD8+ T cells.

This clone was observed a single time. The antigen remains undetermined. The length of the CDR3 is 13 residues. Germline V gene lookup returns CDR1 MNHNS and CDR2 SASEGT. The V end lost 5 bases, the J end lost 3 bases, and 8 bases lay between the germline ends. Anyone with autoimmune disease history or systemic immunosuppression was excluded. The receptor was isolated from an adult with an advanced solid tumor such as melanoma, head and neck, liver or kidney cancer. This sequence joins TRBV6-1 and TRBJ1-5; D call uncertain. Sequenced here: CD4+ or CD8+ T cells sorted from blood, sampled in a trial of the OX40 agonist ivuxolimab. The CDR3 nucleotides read TGTGCCAGCAGTTTCGACCCCAATCAGCCCCAGCATTTT. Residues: CASSFDPNQPQHF.